This T cell receptor (beta chain) was identified during a study of cytomegalovirus exposure and HLA in healthy donors. Whole-study results and caveats: Association of a missense DCLRE1C variant with TCR beta V- and J-gene trimming was reported in a later analysis.

In the case of this clone: Its antigen is as yet unknown. Other DNA sequences in the sample encode the same CDR3.

The CDR3 covers 14 residues. V gave up 4 bases and J gave up 0 bases, with 11 bases separating them. Germline V gene lookup returns CDR1 SGHRS and CDR2 YFSETQ. Amplification used 60 Vbeta primers and 13 Jbeta primers. The repertoire was sequenced with immunoSEQ multiplex PCR; TCRdb's copy has only in-frame clones and lacks some. The sample lists more than 85,000 clones; around 78% were seen once. Material: PBMCs. The V gene is TRBV5-1, the J gene TRBJ2-7, with D possibly TRBD2 on 6 matching bases. This clonotype was obtained from a male donor in good health and CMV-seronegative. CDR3 loop: CASSLGRDSYEQYF. CDR3 DNA sequence: TGCGCCAGCAGCCTGGGGCGGGACTCCTACGAGCAGTACTTC.